Shown below are 30 T cell receptor beta chains from a single sample sequenced in a study of beta chain features in type 1 diabetes. All of the isolated RNA was reverse transcribed, so expressed TCRB transcripts were sequenced. Sequenced by immunoSEQ multiplex PCR; TCRdb stores in-frame clones only, minus some. The sample lists under 250,000 clones; 27% were seen once. The sample taken for sequencing was central memory CD4+ T cells from blood. The source is a man aged 25 to 40 in good health.

This chain joins TRBV5-6 and TRBJ1-2; a possible D gene is TRBD1 (5 bases). V was shortened by 3 bases and J by 8 bases, with 11 bases between the two germline ends. The CDR3 contains 12 residues. CDR1 and CDR2 (germline): SGHDT, YYEEEE. CDR3 in DNA: TGTGCCAGCAGCTCGAGGGACTTCGGCTACACCTTC. Translating it yields CASSSRDFGYTF.

As regards this clone: A junction boundary mismatches the germline segment, possibly from a read error. The chain links TRBV9 to TRBJ2-7, with 9 bases aligning to TRBD2. Germline-derived CDR1 and CDR2 are SGDLS and YYNGEE. This CDR3 is built from 16 residues. The CDR3 spells CASSVGPSGKAYEQYF. In DNA, the CDR3 is TGTGCCAGCAGCGTAGGTCCTAGCGGGAAAGCCTACGAGCAGTACTTT.

This sequence joins TRBV7-8 and TRBJ2-1, with D possibly TRBD2 on 6 matching bases. The V end lost 1 base, the J end lost 4 bases, and 11 bases lay between the germline ends. The CDR3 runs to 15 residues. CDR1 is SGHVS and CDR2 is FQNEAQ in the germline V gene. This CDR3 reads CASSLGGATYNEQFF. The DNA for the CDR3 is TGTGCCAGCAGCTTAGGCGGGGCCACGTACAATGAGCAGTTCTTC. Supplemented by reference TRBV7-8 and TRBJ2-1, the full variable domain reads GAGVSQSPRYKVAKRGQDVALRCDPISGHVSLFWYQQALGQGPEFLTYFQNEAQLDKSGLPSDRFFAERPEGSVSTLKIQRTQQEDSAVYLCASSLGGATYNEQFFGPGTRLTVL.

A few counts support this clone. CDR3 sequence reads: CASSSYRDEQYF. The CDR3 DNA sequence: TGTGCCAGCAGCTCCTACAGGGACGAGCAGTACTTC. The rearrangement uses TRBV5-4 and TRBJ2-7, with a weak D call TRBD1 (6 bases). The CDR3 sequence is 12 residues long. Germline V CDR1 and CDR2: SGHNT, YYREEE (reference sequence). V dropped 3 bases and J dropped 5 bases, with 9 bases sitting between them.

This clone was counted only a few times. The chain combines TRBV19 with TRBJ2-7; the match to TRBD2 covers 11 bases. The germline gives CDR1 LNHDA, CDR2 SQIVND (reference sequence). There are 15 residues in the CDR3. The V and J ends lost 7 bases and 3 bases, in that order; junction bases with no gene match: 8. The CDR3 nucleotides read TGTGCCAGTAAGCCTAGCGGGGGGCCGAACTACGAGCAGTACTTC. Translating gives CASKPSGGPNYEQYF.

The chain recombines TRBV7-2 with TRBJ1-5; 7 bases fit TRBD1. CDR1 is SGHTA, CDR2 FQGNSA, per germline. This CDR3 is built from 15 residues. Trimming at V came to 1 base and at J to 1 base, leaving 1 base not matched to a gene. The CDR3 bases are TGTGCCAGCAGCTTAGAGGGGGCGAGCAATCAGCCCCAGCATTTT. Protein: CASSLEGASNQPQHF. Complete variable domain (other parts from reference TRBV7-2 and TRBJ1-5): GAGVSQSPSNKVTEKGKDVELRCDPISGHTALYWYRQSLGQGLEFLIYFQGNSAPDKSGLPSDRFSAERTGGSVSTLTIQRTQQEDSAVYLCASSLEGASNQPQHFGDGTRLSIL.

A few counts support this clone. In DNA form, the CDR3 reads TGTGCCAGCAGTGAAGAGAGGGGCAATGAGCAGTTCTTC. Its translation: CASSEERGNEQFF. The chain has TRBV2 and TRBJ2-1; D could derive from TRBD1 or TRBD2 (5 bases each). V lost 1 base to trimming and J lost 6 bases, with 7 bases between them. CDR3 size: 13 residues. Germline assignment: CDR1 SNHLY and CDR2 FYNNEI.

This clone appeared a few times. The DNA of the CDR3 is TGTGCCAGCAGCTTGGCAGCGGTGAAGAGGGAGACCCAGTACTTC. This codes for CASSLAAVKRETQYF. The chain is built from TRBV5-6 and TRBJ2-5, with a weak D call TRBD2 (5 bases). V lost 0 bases to trimming and J lost 5 bases, with 14 bases between them. Germline CDR1 and CDR2: SGHDT and YYEEEE. There are 15 residues in the CDR3.

The chain links TRBV7-2 to TRBJ2-3; possibly TRBD1 or TRBD2 for D (5 bases each). This CDR3 has 13 amino acids. Trimming pared 8 bases from V and 5 bases from J, leaving 14 bases between. Germline V gives CDR1 SGHTA, CDR2 FQGNSA. CDR3 region: CASGAGNKDTQYF. Here the CDR3 DNA reads TGTGCCAGCGGGGCCGGGAATAAAGATACGCAGTATTTT.

A few counts support this clone. The CDR3 sequence: CAWRLLAGKETQYF. The CDR3 region has the DNA TGTGCCTGGAGGCTGTTGGCGGGAAAAGAGACCCAGTACTTC. The chain is built from TRBV30 and TRBJ2-5; possibly TRBD2 for D (6 bases). V was pared by 3 bases and J by 3 bases, with 14 bases between. Germline CDR1 is GTSNPN and CDR2 is SVGIG (reference sequence). CDR3 size: 14 residues.

The rearrangement links TRBV2 to TRBJ1-5, with a weak D call TRBD1 (6 bases). The V end was cut by 7 bases, the J end by 3 bases, with 10 bases between. Germline V gene lookup returns CDR1 SNHLY and CDR2 FYNNEI. This CDR3 spans 13 amino acids. CDR3 in DNA: TGTGCCAGCACTGCAGGGGCCAATCAGCCCCAGCATTTT. Translated: CASTAGANQPQHF.

V usage is TRBV28 and J usage is TRBJ2-5, with 14 bases fitting TRBD2. The CDR3 runs to 15 residues. The J segment lost 3 bases and the V segment lost 5 bases, leaving 2 bases of the junction unmatched. Per the germline V gene, CDR1 is MDHEN and CDR2 is SYDVKM. The CDR3 nucleotides are TGTGCCAGCAGTAGACTAGCGGGAGGGGAAGAGACCCAGTACTTC. This translates into CASSRLAGGEETQYF.

This clone showed up just once. The chain couples TRBV7-2 to TRBJ1-2; D is ambiguous. CDR1 and CDR2 (germline): SGHTA, FQGNSA. Trimming cost V 2 bases and J 0 bases, with 10 bases left between them. This CDR3 spans 15 amino acids. The chain's CDR3 is CASSLSGSSNYGYTF. The CDR3 DNA follows: TGTGCCAGCAGCTTATCCGGGTCCTCTAACTATGGCTACACCTTC.

The sample holds one count of this clone. The chain carries TRBV5-6 and TRBJ1-5; D not certain. V lost 3 bases and J lost 3, with 7 bases in between. The CDR3 is 13 amino acids. In germline, CDR1 is SGHDT, CDR2 YYEEEE. This CDR3 reads CASSSTNNQPQHF. CDR3 nucleotide sequence: TGTGCCAGCAGCTCGACGAACAATCAGCCCCAGCATTTT. Together with reference TRBV5-6 and TRBJ1-5, the CDR3 gives the full variable domain: DAGVTQSPTHLIKTRGQQVTLRCSPKSGHDTVSWYQQALGQGPQFIFQYYEEEERQRGNFPDRFSGHQFPNYSSELNVNALLLGDSALYLCASSSTNNQPQHFGDGTRLSIL.

The chain combines TRBV27 with TRBJ1-2; possible D gene TRBD1, 6 bases. CDR3 length: 13 residues. V lost 6 bases and J lost 8, with 16 bases in between. CDR1 and CDR2 from the germline V gene are MNHEY and SMNVEV (reference sequence). The CDR3 loop is CASRQGQLGGYTF. DNA of the CDR3: TGTGCCAGCAGGCAAGGACAGTTGGGAGGCTACACCTTC.

J is TRBJ2-3 and V is TRBV11-2; D perhaps matches TRBD2 (6 bases). This CDR3 spans 17 amino acids. V lost 1 base to trimming and J lost 0 bases, with 14 bases between them. Germline CDR1 is SGHAT and CDR2 is FQNNGV. The chain's CDR3 is CASSLVGAGTSTDTQYF. CDR3 nucleotide sequence: TGTGCCAGCAGCTTAGTGGGAGCGGGCACTAGCACAGATACGCAGTATTTT.

This clone was observed once. This chain links TRBV14 with TRBJ2-5, with D uncertain. Trimming took off 1 base at V and 6 bases at J, with 6 bases between the two ends. Germline values: CDR1 SGHDN, CDR2 FVKESK. This CDR3 is built from 12 residues. The CDR3 spells CASSQGPQTQYF. CDR3 bases: TGTGCCAGCAGCCAAGGGCCGCAGACCCAGTACTTC.

The DNA for the CDR3 is TGTGCCAGCAGTTCCGGGACTCGAGGAGAGACCCAGTACTTC. This translates into CASSSGTRGETQYF. The chain employs TRBV11-3 and TRBJ2-5, with D maybe TRBD2 (6 bases). Trimming removed 6 bases from V and 4 bases from J, with 15 bases in between. Germline values: CDR1 SGHNT, CDR2 YENEEA. The CDR3 is 14 amino acids.

The chain employs TRBV7-2 and TRBJ2-5; tentatively, D is TRBD2 (6 bases). The CDR3 consists of 14 residues. Between the trimmed V and J ends, which lost 1 base and 12 bases, there was a span of 18 bases. Looked up from germline, CDR1 is SGHTA and CDR2 is FQGNSA. Here the CDR3 reads CASSLGREKSKEYF. DNA for the CDR3: TGTGCCAGCAGCTTAGGCCGGGAGAAAAGCAAGGAGTACTTC.

This chain uses TRBV7-2 with TRBJ2-7; the match to TRBD2 covers 10 bases. Trimming at V came to 10 bases and at J to 9 bases, leaving 12 bases not matched to a gene. Germline assignment: CDR1 SGHTA and CDR2 FQGNSA. The CDR3 is made up of 13 amino acids. The CDR3 spells CAMSGLAGVGQYF. Written as DNA, the CDR3 is TGTGCCATGAGCGGGCTAGCGGGAGTAGGGCAGTACTTC. Full variable domain (missing parts from reference TRBV7-2 and TRBJ2-7): GAGVSQSPSNKVTEKGKDVELRCDPISGHTALYWYRQSLGQGLEFLIYFQGNSAPDKSGLPSDRFSAERTGGSVSTLTIQRTQQEDSAVYLCAMSGLAGVGQYFGPGTRLTVT.

This clone turned up a few times. The rearrangement links TRBV11-2 to TRBJ2-5; D gene unclear. The V and J ends lost 2 bases and 3 bases respectively, with 1 base between them. The CDR3 runs to 11 residues. Germline V gene sequence: CDR1 SGHAT, CDR2 FQNNGV. The CDR3 nucleotides read TGTGCCAGCAGCTTAAAAGAGACCCAGTACTTC. This encodes CASSLKETQYF. Variable domain in full (rest from reference TRBV11-2 and TRBJ2-5): EAGVAQSPRYKIIEKRQSVAFWCNPISGHATLYWYQQILGQGPKLLIQFQNNGVVDDSQLPKDRFSAERLKGVDSTLKIQPAKLEDSAVYLCASSLKETQYFGPGTRLLVL.

This clone was counted once. V and J are TRBV9 and TRBJ1-3; D gene ambiguous. Germline lookup yields CDR1 SGDLS and CDR2 YYNGEE. The CDR3 runs 15 residues. With 2 bases removed from V and 1 base from J, the gap between germline ends came to 10 bases. This chain's CDR3 is CASSVSSDSGNTIYF. The CDR3 DNA reads as TGTGCCAGCAGCGTGTCCTCCGATTCTGGAAACACCATATATTTT. The full variable domain, in which reference TRBV9 and TRBJ1-3 provide the parts outside the CDR3, is DSGVTQTPKHLITATGQRVTLRCSPRSGDLSVYWYQQSLDQGLQFLIQYYNGEERAKGNILERFSAQQFPDLHSELNLSSLELGDSALYFCASSVSSDSGNTIYFGEGSWLTVV.

The rearrangement joins TRBV29-1 to TRBJ2-6; unclear D gene. The CDR3 is made up of 13 amino acids. V was shortened by 7 bases and J by 4 bases, with 11 bases between the two germline ends. Germline loops: CDR1 SQVTM, CDR2 ANQGSEA. CDR3 residues: CSAASWGANVLTF. DNA for the CDR3: TGCAGCGCTGCTAGTTGGGGGGCCAACGTCCTGACTTTC.

This clone was recorded a few times. The rearrangement uses TRBV6-5 and TRBJ1-1, with D tentatively TRBD1 (6 bases). The ends were cut back, 4 bases at V and 6 bases at J, with 18 bases in the middle. The CDR3 is 15 amino acids. The germline gives CDR1 MNHEY, CDR2 SVGAGI. DNA for the CDR3: TGTGCCAGCAGTTCCGGGACATTACCGGGCGCTGAAGCTTTCTTT. It is translated as CASSSGTLPGAEAFF.

The chain is built from TRBV18 and TRBJ2-1; tentatively, D is TRBD2 (6 bases). The CDR3 totals 17 residues. V shed 6 bases and J shed 1 base, with 19 bases lying between them. Germline V gene sequence: CDR1 KGHSH, CDR2 LQKENI. The CDR3 nucleotides are TGTGCCAGCTCTTCCTATCCCCCCGGGGGATCCTACAATGAGCAGTTCTTC. It translates to CASSSYPPGGSYNEQFF.

This chain connects TRBV7-2 to TRBJ2-7, with TRBD2 identical over 8 bases. The V gene end was trimmed by 4 bases and the J gene end by 5 bases; junction bases not matched to a gene: 10. From germline, CDR1 is SGHTA and CDR2 FQGNSA. The CDR3 covers 15 residues. CDR3 amino acids: CASSSRQYSGNEQYF. The DNA of the CDR3 is TGTGCCAGCAGCTCAAGGCAATATAGCGGGAACGAGCAGTACTTC.

The V gene is TRBV30, the J gene TRBJ1-2, with unresolved D. The CDR3 runs to 13 residues. Germline lookup yields CDR1 GTSNPN and CDR2 SVGIG (reference sequence). V was trimmed by 0 bases and J by 2 bases, leaving 7 bases between them. The CDR3 nucleotides are TGTGCCTGGAGTGTGAGGGAGAACTATGGCTACACCTTC. Encoded protein: CAWSVRENYGYTF.

The genes are TRBV5-6 and TRBJ2-2; 7 positions agree with TRBD1. The CDR3 runs to 16 residues. Germline-derived CDR1 and CDR2 are SGHDT and YYEEEE. The V segment lost 4 bases and the J segment 4 bases; nucleotides outside the gene matches: 10. DNA for the CDR3: TGTGCCAGCAGCCGAGACAGGGTGTTTGGCACCGGGGAGCTGTTTTTT. It codes for CASSRDRVFGTGELFF.

Concerning this clone: This likely came from a read error, as a far larger clone is one base away. V usage is TRBV25-1 and J usage is TRBJ2-1; D not certain. The CDR3 spans 11 residues. V lost 4 bases to trimming and J lost 2 bases, with 0 bases between them. Germline CDR1 MGHDK, CDR2 SYGVNS. CDR3 loop: CASSAYNEQFF. The CDR3 DNA is TGTGCCAGCAGTGCCTACAATGAGCAGTTCTTC.

This clone was seen only once. The rearrangement uses TRBV6-5 and TRBJ2-2, with 9 bases fitting TRBD1. The CDR3 covers 14 residues. Germline V gene sequence: CDR1 MNHEY, CDR2 SVGAGI. V lost 8 bases and J lost 3; bases outside the gene matches: 4. CDR3 DNA sequence: TGTGCCAGCGGGGGACAGGGTGACACCGGGGAGCTGTTTTTT. The encoded protein is CASGGQGDTGELFF.